This T cell receptor beta chain is drawn from a study of blood T cell repertoires in COVID-19. At the level of the study: From the United States, Italy and Spain came samples of acute and convalescent COVID-19.

Sequenced by immunoSEQ multiplex PCR; TCRdb stores in-frame clones only, minus some. The sample lists 150,000 or so clones, approximately 84% seen once, with about 1.2% in the top ten. This clone was picked up a small number of times. This CDR3 contains 16 residues. J lost 2 bases, V lost 5 bases, and 8 bases had no gene match. The germline V gene has CDR1 SEHNR and CDR2 FQNEAQ (reference sequence). This sequence joins TRBV7-9 and TRBJ1-1, with 10 bases fitting TRBD1. Sequences were obtained from PBMCs or T cells enriched from blood (not recorded which). This clonotype was sampled from a human donor with acute COVID-19. The donor label of this sample is uncertain. The CDR3 loop reads CASSRGQGNFNTEAFF. CDR3 DNA: TGTGCCAGCAGCCGGGGACAGGGGAATTTTAACACTGAAGCTTTCTTT.